Listed here are 30 T cell receptor beta chains from one sample, sequenced in a study of blood T cell repertoires in COVID-19. TCRdb keeps only in-frame clones here, not all; method: immunoSEQ multiplex PCR. This sample has 250,000 or so clones; more than 75% occur once, and the top ten carry approximately 9.7%. The sequenced sample consisted of peripheral blood. All receptors derive from a man in his forties with active or convalescent COVID-19.

CDR3 loop: CASSWERETQYF. The CDR3 nucleotides read TGCGCCAGCAGCTGGGAGCGTGAGACCCAGTACTTC. V and J are TRBV5-1 and TRBJ2-5; D possibly corresponds to TRBD2 (5 bases). CDR1 and CDR2 (germline): SGHRS, YFSETQ. V lost 3 bases and J lost 5, with 8 bases in between. CDR3 length equals 12 residues.

The rearrangement joins TRBV7-9 to TRBJ2-7, with TRBD1 matching over 7 bases. There are 13 residues in the CDR3. Trimming at V came to 6 bases and at J to 3 bases, leaving 5 bases not matched to a gene. Germline loops: CDR1 SEHNR, CDR2 FQNEAQ (reference sequence). CDR3 in DNA: TGTGCCAGCAGGCAAACAGGGGACTACGAGCAGTACTTC. This codes for CASRQTGDYEQYF.

This chain connects TRBV7-9 to TRBJ1-6; D is uncertain. This CDR3 contains 13 residues. The V gene's germline CDR1 is SEHNR and CDR2 FQNEAQ (reference sequence). V lost 2 bases to trimming and J lost 8 bases, with 7 bases between them. The CDR3 spells CASSLTGDSPLHF. The CDR3 DNA sequence: TGTGCCAGCAGCTTAACCGGAGATTCACCCCTCCACTTT.

This clone has a single count. The chain carries TRBV4-1 and TRBJ2-2; maybe TRBD2 (7 bases). Germline V CDR1 and CDR2: MGHRA, YSYEKL. This CDR3 has 16 residues. Trimming pared 4 bases from V and 4 bases from J, leaving 16 bases between. DNA for the CDR3: TGCGCCAGCAGCCTAGGCGGGGGCCGGAGCACCGGGGAGCTGTTTTTT. Amino acid sequence: CASSLGGGRSTGELFF.

The chain's CDR3 is CASSQEGGRSYEQYF. The DNA of the CDR3 is TGCGCCAGCAGCCAAGAAGGTGGGAGGAGCTACGAGCAGTACTTC. The rearrangement uses TRBV4-1 and TRBJ2-7; D perhaps matches TRBD2 (6 bases). Trimming took off 0 bases at V and 3 bases at J, with 12 bases between the two ends. Germline-derived CDR1 and CDR2 are MGHRA and YSYEKL. The CDR3 has 15 amino acids.

The chain has TRBV18 and TRBJ1-4, with D perhaps TRBD1 (6 bases). CDR3 size: 15 residues. The germline gives CDR1 KGHSH, CDR2 LQKENI. V was cut by 3 bases and J by 0 bases, with 8 bases left in between. CDR3: CASSPRQATNEKLFF. For the CDR3, the DNA is TGTGCCAGCTCACCCAGACAGGCAACTAATGAAAAACTGTTTTTT. The variable domain in full, with the rest retrieved from reference TRBV18 and TRBJ1-4, is NAGVMQNPRHLVRRRGQEARLRCSPMKGHSHVYWYRQLPEEGLKFMVYLQKENIIDESGMPKERFSAEFPKEGPSILRIQQVVRGDSAAYFCASSPRQATNEKLFFGSGTQLSVL.

The DNA of the CDR3 is TGTGCCACCAGCAGAGGTGACAGGGACACTGAAGCTTTCTTT. Protein: CATSRGDRDTEAFF. J is TRBJ1-1 and V is TRBV15; 7 bases map to TRBD1. The CDR3 is 14 amino acids. V lost 1 base and J lost 3; bases outside the gene matches: 2. The germline V gene has CDR1 LNHNV and CDR2 YYDKDF (reference sequence).

This rearrangement joins TRBV21-1 to TRBJ1-3. TRBV21-1 is given as a pseudogene. The CDR3 covers 16 residues. The CDR3 sequence is CASSKAPGSSGNTIYF. CDR3 bases: TGTGCCAGCAGCAAAGCCCCTGGGAGTTCTGGAAACACCATATATTTT.

CDR3 in amino acids: CASSNANSGGPRGCGQFF. As DNA, the CDR3 is TGTGCCAGCAGTAACGCCAACTCGGGAGGACCAAGGGGCTGTGGGCAGTTCTTC. The chain joins TRBV11-3 to TRBJ2-1; 7 nucleotides agree with TRBD2. V lost 6 bases and J lost 12; bases outside the gene matches: 26. Per the germline V gene, CDR1 is SGHNT and CDR2 is YENEEA. This CDR3 spans 18 amino acids.

This chain uses TRBV5-1 with TRBJ2-3; a possible D gene is TRBD2 (5 bases). Germline CDR1 is SGHRS and CDR2 is YFSETQ. V gave up 5 bases and J gave up 5 bases, with 15 bases separating them. The length of the CDR3 is 14 residues. CDR3 nucleotides: TGCGCCAGCAGGCCGCTGGAACGGGGAGATACGCAGTATTTT. It is translated as CASRPLERGDTQYF.

The J gene is TRBJ2-3, the V gene TRBV15; D is ambiguous. The CDR3 is 13 amino acids. V shed 0 bases and J shed 2 bases, with 3 bases lying between them. Per germline, CDR1 LNHNV and CDR2 YYDKDF (reference sequence). The CDR3 coding sequence is TGTGCCACCAGCAGAGATCTCACAGATACGCAGTATTTT. Protein product: CATSRDLTDTQYF.

This clone was observed a single time. The V call is TRBV2, the J call TRBJ2-3, with 8 positions matching TRBD2. Germline V gives CDR1 SNHLY, CDR2 FYNNEI. The length of the CDR3 is 13 residues. Trimming cost V 6 bases and J 2 bases; bases outside gene matches: 1. CDR3 sequence (DNA): TGTGCCAGCAGGACTAGCGCCACAGATACGCAGTATTTT. Its translation: CASRTSATDTQYF. The entire variable domain, with the rest obtained from reference TRBV2 and TRBJ2-3, is as follows: EPEVTQTPSHQVTQMGQEVILRCVPISNHLYFYWYRQILGQKVEFLVSFYNNEISEKSEIFDDQFSVERPDGSNFTLKIRSTKLEDSAMYFCASRTSATDTQYFGPGTRLTVL.

This clone was counted once. The chain is built from TRBV10-1 and TRBJ2-7; TRBD1 agrees at 11 bases. Germline V lookup: CDR1 WNHNN, CDR2 SYGVQD (reference sequence). Trimming at V came to 0 bases and at J to 3 bases, leaving 4 bases not matched to a gene. This CDR3 has 16 residues. CDR3 residues: CASSESWTGGIYEQYF. The CDR3 DNA is TGCGCCAGCAGTGAGTCGTGGACAGGGGGCATCTACGAGCAGTACTTC.

About this clone: One end of the junction varies from germline; a read error may be responsible. The chain links TRBV7-9 to TRBJ2-7; TRBD1 matches at 7 bases. Germline V CDR1 and CDR2: SEHNR, FQNEAQ (reference sequence). CDR3 length: 14 amino acids. The DNA of the CDR3 is TGTGCCAGCACCTTACAGGGGTCGTCCTACGAGCAGTACTTC. It is translated as CASTLQGSSYEQYF.

This clone showed up just once. V is TRBV3-1 (or the pseudogene TRBV3-2) and J is TRBJ1-5; the D is unclear. The CDR3 runs 14 residues. V lost 2 bases, J lost 1 base, and 6 bases lay in between. Germline assignment: CDR1 LGHDT and CDR2 YNNKEL (reference sequence). The CDR3 spells CASSQHGSNQPQHF. For the CDR3, the DNA is TGTGCCAGCAGCCAACACGGGAGCAATCAGCCCCAGCATTTT.

The chain carries TRBV19 and TRBJ1-5; 7 bases are a match to TRBD1. Germline CDR1 and CDR2: LNHDA and SQIVND (reference sequence). The CDR3 runs to 13 residues. V lost 5 bases to trimming and J lost 7 bases; unmatched junction nucleotides: 5. CDR3 loop: CASSDRVFQPQHF. The CDR3 nucleotides read TGTGCCAGTAGTGACAGGGTGTTCCAGCCCCAGCATTTT.

This clone has only one observation. This chain joins TRBV16 and TRBJ2-5, with a possible D match to TRBD2 (6 bases). Germline V lookup: CDR1 KGHSY, CDR2 FQNENV. The V end lost 4 bases, the J end lost 0 bases, and 12 bases lay between the germline ends. This CDR3 is built from 15 residues. In DNA, the CDR3 is TGTGCCAGCAGCCCCTGGCGGGGAGACCAAGAGACCCAGTACTTC. Protein sequence: CASSPWRGDQETQYF.

The genes are TRBV2 and TRBJ2-7; 8 bases match TRBD1. CDR3 size: 14 residues. V shed 7 bases and J 4 bases; nucleotides not matched to a gene: 9. Germline V gene sequence: CDR1 SNHLY, CDR2 FYNNEI. The CDR3 nucleotides read TGTGCCAGCAAAGGGACAGGATTCGTGTACGAGCAGTACTTC. Protein product: CASKGTGFVYEQYF.

The rearrangement links TRBV19 to TRBJ1-2; D might be TRBD1 (6 bases). CDR1 is LNHDA, CDR2 SQIVND, per germline (reference sequence). The germline V and J ends were trimmed by 2 bases and 4 bases, with 14 bases remaining between them. This CDR3 region has 15 residues. The CDR3 here is CASSIRATGIYGYTF. The CDR3 nucleotides are TGTGCCAGTAGTATAAGGGCGACAGGTATCTATGGCTACACCTTC. The whole variable domain, filled in from reference TRBV19 and TRBJ1-2, reads DGGITQSPKYLFRKEGQNVTLSCEQNLNHDAMYWYRQDPGQGLRLIYYSQIVNDFQKGDIAEGYSVSREKKESFPLTVTSAQKNPTAFYLCASSIRATGIYGYTFGSGTRLTVV.

The chain employs TRBV7-6 and TRBJ2-7, with 7 bases matching TRBD1. Unmatched junction bases numbered 6, after V lost 4 bases and J lost 0 bases. Germline V gives CDR1 SGHVS, CDR2 FNYEAQ. The CDR3 runs to 15 residues. The CDR3 sequence is CASSSGQASSYEQYF. The DNA of the CDR3 is TGTGCCAGCAGCTCTGGACAGGCCAGCTCCTACGAGCAGTACTTC.

The chain employs TRBV20-1 and TRBJ2-7, with 7 bases fitting TRBD2. The CDR3 is 15 residues long. CDR1 is DFQATT and CDR2 is SNEGSKA in the germline V gene (reference sequence). J lost 3 bases, V lost 3 bases, and 11 bases had no gene match. CDR3 sequence reads: CSASASGGIGYEQYF. In nucleotides, the CDR3 is TGCAGTGCTAGTGCCTCGGGGGGAATTGGCTACGAGCAGTACTTC.

A note on this clone: The sample holds other DNA sequences that translate to the same CDR3. The rearrangement uses TRBV28 and TRBJ1-5; a possible D gene is TRBD1 (5 bases). The ends were cut back, 4 bases at V and 4 bases at J, with 8 bases in the middle. The CDR3 contains 13 residues. The V gene's germline CDR1 is MDHEN and CDR2 SYDVKM. CDR3: CASSSPGNQPQHF. The CDR3 bases are TGTGCCAGCAGTTCCCCAGGGAATCAGCCCCAGCATTTT.

The chain uses TRBV24-1 and TRBJ2-2, with D tentatively TRBD1 (5 bases). This CDR3 is 13 amino acids long. Per the germline V gene, CDR1 is KGHDR and CDR2 is SFDVKD. Trimming pared 5 bases from V and 3 bases from J, leaving 6 bases between. The chain's CDR3 is CATSVRDTGELFF. Here the CDR3 DNA reads TGTGCCACCAGTGTCAGGGACACCGGGGAGCTGTTTTTT.

Notes on this clone: The sample holds other DNA sequences that translate to the same CDR3. V gene TRBV2 combines with J gene TRBJ1-2; tentative D call: TRBD1 (6 bases). Germline V gene sequence: CDR1 SNHLY, CDR2 FYNNEI. V lost 5 bases and J 8 bases, leaving 18 bases between the germline ends. CDR3 size: 14 residues. CDR3 amino acids: CASSSMAGAYGYTF. CDR3 sequence (DNA): TGTGCCAGCAGTTCTATGGCAGGGGCCTACGGCTACACCTTC.

This clone came up a few times. This chain connects TRBV5-5 to TRBJ1-4, with D tentatively TRBD1 (6 bases). This CDR3 region has 16 residues. Trimming left V 6 bases short and J 8 bases short, with 23 bases between. Germline CDR1 is SGHKS and CDR2 is YYEKEE (reference sequence). CDR3 protein: CASTSISRGAREKLFF. CDR3 nucleotide sequence: TGTGCCAGCACGTCGATTAGCAGGGGCGCTCGGGAAAAACTGTTTTTT.

The chain is built from TRBV6-5 and TRBJ1-1, with 10 bases fitting TRBD1. Germline V CDR1 and CDR2: MNHEY, SVGAGI. This CDR3 has 15 amino acids. Unmatched junction bases numbered 14, after V lost 5 bases and J lost 11 bases. CDR3 region: CASSPPPPGTGEAFF. The CDR3 coding sequence is TGTGCCAGCAGTCCCCCACCCCCCGGGACAGGGGAGGCTTTCTTT.

The chain combines TRBV24-1 with TRBJ2-2; TRBD1 aligns across 7 bases. The CDR3 is 16 amino acids. After removal of 2 bases from V and 1 base from J, the junction contained 3 bases not matched to a gene. The germline gives CDR1 KGHDR, CDR2 SFDVKD. CDR3 DNA sequence: TGTGCCACCAGTGATTCCTGGACAGGGAACACCGGGGAGCTGTTTTTT. It yields the protein CATSDSWTGNTGELFF.

CDR3 DNA sequence: TGCGCCAGCAGCTTGGGGGCAGACAACTACGAGCAGTACTTC. Translation gives CASSLGADNYEQYF. The chain uses TRBV5-1 and TRBJ2-7; the D is unclear. CDR3 length: 14 amino acids. CDR1 is SGHRS and CDR2 is YFSETQ in the germline V gene. The V gene lost 0 bases and the J gene lost 3 bases, with 10 bases spanning the gap. The full variable domain, rest sourced from reference TRBV5-1 and TRBJ2-7, is KAGVTQTPRYLIKTRGQQVTLSCSPISGHRSVSWYQQTPGQGLQFLFEYFSETQRNKGNFPGRFSGRQFSNSRSEMNVSTLELGDSALYLCASSLGADNYEQYFGPGTRLTVT.

The rearrangement uses TRBV5-6 and TRBJ2-1, with D perhaps TRBD2 (5 bases). V dropped 3 bases and J dropped 6 bases, with 13 bases sitting between them. The length of the CDR3 is 14 residues. Germline lookup yields CDR1 SGHDT and CDR2 YYEEEE. For the CDR3, the DNA is TGTGCCAGCAGCTCTGGGCCTAGCCTCAATGAGCAGTTCTTC. Its translation: CASSSGPSLNEQFF.

V gene TRBV7-2 combines with J gene TRBJ2-5; TRBD2 matches at 9 bases. Germline V gene lookup returns CDR1 SGHTA and CDR2 FQGNSA. This CDR3 is 15 amino acids long. V shed 5 bases and J 5 bases; nucleotides not matched to a gene: 9. CDR3: CASSASPGLAETQYF. DNA of the CDR3: TGTGCCAGCAGCGCTTCTCCCGGACTAGCGGAGACCCAGTACTTC.